This TCR beta chain appears in the sequencing data of a study of liver allograft versus peripheral blood T cells. Turning to the study itself: T cell receptor repertoires in transplanted livers were compared with those in recipients' peripheral blood.

MiXCR was run by TCRdb on the reads, yielding one entry per CDR3 protein. The sample consists of some 14,000 distinct CDR3 sequences, approximately 17% of them appearing once. In the case of this clonotype: Its antigen is as yet unknown.

General observations from the study: Reportedly, the T cell receptor repertoires present inside liver allografts differed from those in peripheral blood.

The origin of this receptor is a human patient who had a liver transplant. Part of the T cell pool may stem from the graft donor.

CDR3 in DNA: TGCAGCGCGCGCCGATCCACAGTGAACACTGAAGCTTTCTTT. Translated, it gives CSARRSTVNTEAFF. The chain couples TRBV29-1 to TRBJ1-1; no definite D call. Germline-derived CDR1 and CDR2 are SQVTM and ANQGSEA. Trimming left V 7 bases short and J 0 bases short, with 15 bases between. This CDR3 contains 14 residues.